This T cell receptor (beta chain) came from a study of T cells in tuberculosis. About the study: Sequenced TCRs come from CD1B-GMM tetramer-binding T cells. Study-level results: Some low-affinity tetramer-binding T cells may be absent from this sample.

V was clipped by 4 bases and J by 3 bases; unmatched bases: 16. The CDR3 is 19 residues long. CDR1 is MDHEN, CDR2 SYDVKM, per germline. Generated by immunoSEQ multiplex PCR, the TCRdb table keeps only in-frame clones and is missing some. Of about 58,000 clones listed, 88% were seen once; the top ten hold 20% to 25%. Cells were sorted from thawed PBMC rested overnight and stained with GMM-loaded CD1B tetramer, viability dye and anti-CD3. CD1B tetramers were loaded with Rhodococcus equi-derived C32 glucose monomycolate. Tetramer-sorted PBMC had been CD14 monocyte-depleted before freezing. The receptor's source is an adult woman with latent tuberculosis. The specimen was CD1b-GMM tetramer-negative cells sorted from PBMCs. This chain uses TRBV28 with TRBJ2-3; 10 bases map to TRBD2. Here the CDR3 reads CASSSQEGAGGGVTDTQYF. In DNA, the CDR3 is TGTGCCAGCAGTTCCCAAGAAGGAGCGGGAGGGGGGGTGACAGATACGCAGTATTTT.